A selection of T cell receptor beta chains follows, all from one sample in a study of blood T cell repertoires in COVID-19. The table came from immunoSEQ multiplex PCR; TCRdb's copy has only in-frame clones and leaves some out. In the table there are about 330,000 clones, more than 75% of which are singletons. The sample was PBMCs or T cells enriched from blood (not recorded which). These TCRs come from a woman between 25 and 40 years old who had recovered from COVID-19. Each CDR3 is given with its conserved first and last residue. The order of the fields is D gene, clone size, V gene, J gene, CDR3 DNA, CDR3 protein. A D gene is named only where the DNA matches it firmly. A clone size is listed for some rows: how often the clone was seen (once, few, many), or a class if it is expanded.

d_call: .
clone_size: .
v_call: TRBV19
j_call: TRBJ1-3
cdr3_nt: TGTGCCAGCGCCAGGTTATCTGGAAACACCATATATTTT
cdr3_aa: CASARLSGNTIYF

d_call: TRBD2
clone_size: .
v_call: TRBV5-5
j_call: TRBJ2-1
cdr3_nt: TGTGCCAGCAGCTTTCGGTCATGGGAGGCTAGCGGCTACAATGAGCAGTTCTTC
cdr3_aa: CASSFRSWEASGYNEQFF

d_call: .
clone_size: .
v_call: TRBV19
j_call: TRBJ1-2
cdr3_nt: TGTGCCAGTAGTATTGGGGCCCAAGGCGGAGGCTACACCTTC
cdr3_aa: CASSIGAQGGGYTF

d_call: TRBD1
clone_size: .
v_call: TRBV19
j_call: TRBJ1-2
cdr3_nt: TGTGCCAGTAGCCGGACAGGGGAAACGAACTATGGCTACACCTTC
cdr3_aa: CASSRTGETNYGYTF

d_call: .
clone_size: .
v_call: TRBV10-2
j_call: TRBJ2-7
cdr3_nt: TGCGCCAGCAGGGCGCAGGGATTTTACGAGCAGTACTTC
cdr3_aa: CASRAQGFYEQYF

d_call: .
clone_size: .
v_call: TRBV3-1/TRBV3-2
j_call: TRBJ2-2
cdr3_nt: TGTGCCAGCAGCCAAGAGGGAGGCGCCGGGGAGCTGTTTTTT
cdr3_aa: CASSQEGGAGELFF

d_call: TRBD1
clone_size: .
v_call: TRBV2
j_call: TRBJ1-2
cdr3_nt: TGTGCCAGCAGTACCAGAACAGGGGCTGTTGGCTACACCTTC
cdr3_aa: CASSTRTGAVGYTF

d_call: .
clone_size: few
v_call: TRBV19
j_call: TRBJ1-5
cdr3_nt: TGTGCCAGTAGTTCCGCGGGTGGGGGCCAGCCCCAGCATTTT
cdr3_aa: CASSSAGGGQPQHF

d_call: TRBD1
clone_size: .
v_call: TRBV7-9
j_call: TRBJ1-1
cdr3_nt: TGTGCCAGCAGCTCCCCCGACAGGGGGTTCACTGAAGCTTTCTTT
cdr3_aa: CASSSPDRGFTEAFF

d_call: TRBD1
clone_size: .
v_call: TRBV11-2
j_call: TRBJ2-7
cdr3_nt: TGTGCCAGCAGCTGGAGGACAGGCACCTACGAGCAGTACTTC
cdr3_aa: CASSWRTGTYEQYF

d_call: TRBD1
clone_size: .
v_call: TRBV11-2
j_call: TRBJ1-1
cdr3_nt: TGTGCCACCCAACAGGGGCGGGGAACTGAAGCTTTCTTT
cdr3_aa: CATQQGRGTEAFF

d_call: TRBD1
clone_size: .
v_call: TRBV29-1
j_call: TRBJ2-7
cdr3_nt: TGCAGCGTTGTTGGGTGGGGACAGGGTCTAAACTACGAGCAGTACTTC
cdr3_aa: CSVVGWGQGLNYEQYF

d_call: TRBD1
clone_size: .
v_call: TRBV10-1
j_call: TRBJ1-1
cdr3_nt: TGCGCCAGCAGTCGAAACAGGGGTGGGACTGAAGCTTTCTTT
cdr3_aa: CASSRNRGGTEAFF

d_call: .
clone_size: .
v_call: TRBV6-2/TRBV6-3
j_call: TRBJ2-3
cdr3_nt: TGTGCCAGCAGCCCCGGACTTCTCACAGATACGCAGTATTTT
cdr3_aa: CASSPGLLTDTQYF

d_call: .
clone_size: .
v_call: TRBV4-2
j_call: TRBJ1-1
cdr3_nt: TGTGCCAGCAGCCAAGTTGACAGGAACACTGAAGCTTTCTTT
cdr3_aa: CASSQVDRNTEAFF

d_call: .
clone_size: .
v_call: TRBV11-1
j_call: TRBJ1-1
cdr3_nt: TGTGCCAGCAGCTATCACAGGGAAAGCACTGAAGCTTTCTTT
cdr3_aa: CASSYHRESTEAFF

d_call: TRBD2
clone_size: .
v_call: TRBV7-9
j_call: TRBJ2-2
cdr3_nt: TGTGCCAGCAGCCCGGGGGGGCGAAAGACCGGGGAGCTGTTTTTT
cdr3_aa: CASSPGGRKTGELFF

d_call: .
clone_size: .
v_call: TRBV5-6
j_call: TRBJ1-2
cdr3_nt: TGTGCCAGCAGCACGACACCTAACTATGGCTACACCTTC
cdr3_aa: CASSTTPNYGYTF

d_call: .
clone_size: .
v_call: TRBV27
j_call: TRBJ1-2
cdr3_nt: TGTGCCAGCAGTACCTGGGGGGGCTCGAGCTATGGCTACACCTTC
cdr3_aa: CASSTWGGSSYGYTF

d_call: .
clone_size: once
v_call: TRBV2
j_call: TRBJ1-2
cdr3_nt: TGTGCCAGCAGTACGGAGGCAGGCAATGGCTACACCTTC
cdr3_aa: CASSTEAGNGYTF

d_call: TRBD1
clone_size: .
v_call: TRBV30
j_call: TRBJ1-2
cdr3_nt: TGTGCCTGGAGTCGACAGGGGGCGCCTATAATCTATGGCTACACCTTC
cdr3_aa: CAWSRQGAPIIYGYTF

d_call: .
clone_size: .
v_call: TRBV18
j_call: TRBJ1-1
cdr3_nt: TGTGCCAGCTCACCAGGGGGGGAGAGTACTGAAGCTTTCTTT
cdr3_aa: CASSPGGESTEAFF

d_call: .
clone_size: few
v_call: TRBV18
j_call: TRBJ1-5
cdr3_nt: TGTGCCAGCTCACGCCGGGCTGTGGGACACCTACCTGATAGCAATCAGCCCCAGCATTTT
cdr3_aa: CASSRRAVGHLPDSNQPQHF

d_call: .
clone_size: .
v_call: TRBV5-1
j_call: TRBJ1-6
cdr3_nt: TGCGCCAGCAGCTCGGACTTGTCCTCACCCCTCCACTTT
cdr3_aa: CASSSDLSSPLHF

d_call: TRBD1
clone_size: .
v_call: TRBV5-1
j_call: TRBJ2-3
cdr3_nt: TGCGCCAGCAGCAGGGGGCAGGGTTCTAGCACAGATACGCAGTATTTT
cdr3_aa: CASSRGQGSSTDTQYF

d_call: .
clone_size: .
v_call: TRBV29-1
j_call: TRBJ2-7
cdr3_nt: TGCAGCGCCTCGGACACCTACGAGCAGTACTTC
cdr3_aa: CSASDTYEQYF

d_call: .
clone_size: .
v_call: TRBV7-9
j_call: TRBJ2-2
cdr3_nt: TGTGCCAGCACCCCACAGGGTACCAACACCGGGGAGCTGTTTTTT
cdr3_aa: CASTPQGTNTGELFF